Given below is one T cell receptor beta chain in context. The clone's antigen remains unknown. Base-call qualities are not available, and no considerably larger clone is one nucleotide away. The sample comes from a study of spatial heterogeneity in lung cancer (dated by TCRdb to between 2018 and 2020). Broadly, across the study: Beta-chain transcripts were consistently detected in greater numbers than alpha-chain transcripts, which likely reflected higher beta-chain transcript abundance. Nonsynonymous mutation counts, determined by whole-exome sequencing of tumor tissue, were related to features of the TCR repertoire. At surgery, both alpha and beta chains were TCR-sequenced in about 200 tumor regions, roughly 64 matched nontumor lung samples and over 50 PBMC samples. In the raw uncorrected reads, each unique combination of TCR and UMI appeared more than ten times on average. In non-small cell lung cancer, the study quantitatively compared TCR alpha and beta repertoires across several tumor regions, matched nontumor lung, and blood.

Receptor libraries were prepared by 5' RACE. The sequencer listed for this sample is NextSeq 500. To allow correction of PCR and sequencing errors, the TCR library protocol tagged every TCR cDNA molecule with a unique molecular identifier. As for how the authors treated the data: TCR identification, UMI-based error correction and CDR3 extraction were performed with Decombinator tools. TCRs above a frequency of 2 per 1,000, corresponding to the top 1% of the tumor frequency distribution, were defined as expanded. Renyi diversity was computed with the R vegan package after each repertoire had been subsampled 100 times to 5,000 TCRs. CDR3 similarity networks were built from amino acid triplet string-kernel similarity, connecting CDR3s with pairwise similarity above 0.82. TCRdb cleaned the public reads at Q25 with fastp, built clones with MiXCR and kept in-frame beta chains. Identical CDR3 protein sequences are pooled into one entry, listed with their most common genes and DNA. These V and J calls derive from TCRdb rather than the authors' analysis. The sample table lists some 1,500 distinct CDR3 sequences, 40% to 55% of them with a count of one. The ten largest clones take up around 39% of the sample.

The time point label, as the study defines it: sample taken at primary tumor resection. For TCR sequencing, whole RNA was extracted from tumor and nontumor lung tissue, or from cryopreserved PBMC samples, and no cell sorting was done. The donors were more than 65 patients from the lung TRACERx cohort who had early-stage, untreated non-small cell lung cancer. Only patients for whom sufficient RNA was available from at least two tumor regions were selected for TCR sequencing. Study-level results and caveats: Ubiquitous expanded tumor TCRs were detected in blood more often at tumor resection than at routine follow-up. Confirming at a functional level the hypothesis that regional TCRs recognize regional mutations was considered to require additional single-cell paired TCR alpha and beta sequencing.

The CDR3 goes from the cysteine to the phenylalanine over 14 residues. Only the CDR3 DNA is retained, 42 bases long and in frame from the first base. From the germline V gene, CDR1 is MDHEN and CDR2 is SYDVKM. V drops 6 bases and J drops 5 bases, leaving 16 bases in between. This receptor was obtained from a female donor with early-stage non-small cell lung cancer. Rearrangement joined TRBV28 to TRBJ1-1; the D segment could be TRBD1, given 6 matching bases. The sample in question was PBMCs, obtained at surgery. The CDR3 has the sequence CASRPGVFRTEAFF. Read as DNA, the sequence is TGTGCCAGCAGACCAGGGGTTTTTAGGACTGAAGCTTTCTTT.